The subject of this entry is one T cell receptor beta chain. Germline CDR1 reads SEHNR; CDR2 reads FQNEAQ (reference sequence). Trimming removed 5 bases at V and 4 bases at J, with 11 bases between. This CDR3 is 13 amino acids long. Original methodology: Amplification with reference gene primers provided the estimates of nucleated cell counts. Method: immunoSEQ multiplex PCR; TCRdb's copy keeps in-frame clones and lacks some. V, J and clone size derive from that table, while D and trimming were established from the DNA sequence. The sample records fewer than 100,000 clones, 80% to 90% being singletons. This sample is part of a study of blood T cell repertoires in COVID-19. Study context: Acute and convalescent COVID-19 specimens originated in the United States, Italy and Spain. Sources were T cells, B-cell-depleted T cells, or PBMCs; the material itself was cDNA or gDNA.

Sequenced input: peripheral blood. This TCR was sampled from a human donor in a cohort sampled during active COVID-19. The V gene is TRBV7-9, the J gene TRBJ1-1; tentatively, D is TRBD1 (6 bases). CDR3 coding DNA: TGTGCCAGCAGCCCCACAGGGCCCACTGAAGCTTTCTTT. Translated: CASSPTGPTEAFF.